The rows below give T cell receptor beta chains drawn from one sample of a study of cytomegalovirus exposure and HLA in healthy donors. Sequencing used immunoSEQ multiplex PCR; TCRdb keeps in-frame clones, though not all of them. The sample data list about 140,000 clones. The sequenced material came from PBMCs. Receptors originate from a woman aged 18-29 years in good health and CMV-seronegative. Each CDR3 is given with its conserved first and last residue. The order of the fields is J gene, D gene, V gene, CDR3 protein, CDR3 DNA. A D gene is named only where the DNA matches it firmly.

j_gene: TRBJ2-7
d_gene: TRBD1
v_gene: TRBV23-1
CDR3aa: CARMRQGVMGEQYF
CDR3nt: TGCGCCCGGATGAGACAGGGAGTAATGGGGGAGCAGTACTTC

j_gene: TRBJ1-3
d_gene: .
v_gene: TRBV2
CDR3aa: CASRLLISGNTIYF
CDR3nt: TGTGCCAGCAGGTTACTGATCTCTGGAAACACCATATATTTT

j_gene: TRBJ2-5
d_gene: TRBD1
v_gene: TRBV30
CDR3aa: CAWKKGTGALQETQYF
CDR3nt: TGTGCCTGGAAAAAAGGGACAGGGGCACTCCAAGAGACCCAGTACTTC

j_gene: TRBJ2-7
d_gene: TRBD2
v_gene: TRBV7-9
CDR3aa: CASSWGGSSYEQYF
CDR3nt: TGTGCCAGCAGCTGGGGCGGGAGCTCCTACGAGCAGTACTTC

j_gene: TRBJ1-1
d_gene: .
v_gene: TRBV9
CDR3aa: CASSVGQGPNTEAFF
CDR3nt: TGTGCCAGCAGCGTAGGCCAGGGGCCGAACACTGAAGCTTTCTTT

j_gene: TRBJ2-3
d_gene: .
v_gene: TRBV7-2
CDR3aa: CASSLGLLTDTQYF
CDR3nt: TGTGCCAGCAGCCTGGGACTCCTCACAGATACGCAGTATTTT

j_gene: TRBJ1-1
d_gene: TRBD1
v_gene: TRBV9
CDR3aa: CASSILGQDTEAFF
CDR3nt: TGTGCCAGCAGCATTCTGGGACAGGACACTGAAGCTTTCTTT

j_gene: TRBJ2-7
d_gene: TRBD2
v_gene: TRBV30
CDR3aa: CAWSRASGRADTYEQYF
CDR3nt: TGTGCCTGGAGTAGAGCTAGCGGGAGGGCCGATACCTACGAGCAGTACTTC

j_gene: TRBJ2-7
d_gene: TRBD1
v_gene: TRBV19
CDR3aa: CASSTTGVHEQYF
CDR3nt: TGTGCCAGTAGTACAACAGGGGTTCACGAGCAGTACTTC

j_gene: TRBJ1-3
d_gene: TRBD1
v_gene: TRBV27
CDR3aa: CASSGTAGNTIYF
CDR3nt: TGTGCCAGCAGCGGGACAGCTGGAAACACCATATATTTT

j_gene: TRBJ1-1
d_gene: .
v_gene: TRBV2
CDR3aa: CASNGEMNTEAFF
CDR3nt: TGTGCCAGCAACGGGGAGATGAACACTGAAGCTTTCTTT

j_gene: TRBJ2-5
d_gene: TRBD1
v_gene: TRBV5-6
CDR3aa: CASSSTGGGETQYF
CDR3nt: TGTGCCAGCAGCTCGACAGGGGGCGGGGAGACCCAGTACTTC

j_gene: TRBJ2-7
d_gene: .
v_gene: TRBV5-1
CDR3aa: CASSLPGVLSEQYF
CDR3nt: TGCGCCAGCAGCTTGCCAGGGGTACTGTCTGAGCAGTACTTC

j_gene: TRBJ1-2
d_gene: .
v_gene: TRBV30
CDR3aa: CAWSVENPRLTNYGYTF
CDR3nt: TGTGCCTGGAGTGTCGAGAATCCGCGCTTAACTAACTATGGCTACACCTTC

j_gene: TRBJ1-2
d_gene: .
v_gene: TRBV28
CDR3aa: CASSLIPQGGYGYTF
CDR3nt: TGTGCCAGCAGCCTAATCCCACAAGGAGGGTATGGCTACACCTTC

j_gene: TRBJ2-1
d_gene: TRBD2
v_gene: TRBV5-1
CDR3aa: CASSSGLAEYNEQFF
CDR3nt: TGCGCCAGCAGTTCGGGACTAGCGGAATACAATGAGCAGTTCTTC

j_gene: TRBJ2-7
d_gene: .
v_gene: TRBV6-5
CDR3aa: CASSYSGGSNEQYF
CDR3nt: TGTGCCAGCAGTTACTCTGGAGGGAGTAACGAGCAGTACTTC

j_gene: TRBJ1-2
d_gene: TRBD1
v_gene: TRBV19
CDR3aa: CASSMGGDRGDYGYTF
CDR3nt: TGTGCCAGTAGTATGGGGGGTGACAGGGGGGACTATGGCTACACCTTC

j_gene: TRBJ2-1
d_gene: .
v_gene: TRBV4-3
CDR3aa: CASSLGDTKQFF
CDR3nt: TGCGCCAGCAGCCTGGGGGACACCAAGCAGTTCTTC

j_gene: TRBJ2-5
d_gene: TRBD2
v_gene: TRBV9
CDR3aa: CASSGSGTSGETQYF
CDR3nt: TGTGCCAGCAGCGGGTCGGGGACTAGCGGGGAGACCCAGTACTTC

j_gene: TRBJ1-1
d_gene: .
v_gene: TRBV7-6
CDR3aa: CASSLVEQGNTEAFF
CDR3nt: TGTGCCAGCAGCTTAGTAGAACAGGGGAACACTGAAGCTTTCTTT

j_gene: TRBJ2-3
d_gene: .
v_gene: TRBV14
CDR3aa: CASSQEWQAGDTQYF
CDR3nt: TGTGCCAGCAGCCAAGAATGGCAGGCTGGGGATACGCAGTATTTT

j_gene: TRBJ2-2
d_gene: TRBD2
v_gene: TRBV5-4
CDR3aa: CASSLPSGGDTGELFF
CDR3nt: TGTGCCAGCAGCCTTCCAAGCGGGGGGGACACCGGGGAGCTGTTTTTT

j_gene: TRBJ2-7
d_gene: TRBD1
v_gene: TRBV28
CDR3aa: CASSDTGDTSYEQYF
CDR3nt: TGTGCCAGCAGCGACACAGGGGACACCTCCTACGAGCAGTACTTC

j_gene: TRBJ2-3
d_gene: TRBD2
v_gene: TRBV7-6
CDR3aa: CASSLARVSGSSTDTQYF
CDR3nt: TGTGCCAGCAGCTTAGCGAGGGTTAGCGGGTCTAGCACAGATACGCAGTATTTT

j_gene: TRBJ2-2
d_gene: TRBD1
v_gene: TRBV2
CDR3aa: CAQQTADRGLTGELFF
CDR3nt: TGTGCCCAGCAGACAGCCGACAGGGGGCTCACCGGGGAGCTGTTTTTT